Below, one TCR beta chain is given with its context. The data are from a study of blood T cell repertoires in COVID-19. Study-wide background: From T cells, B-cell-depleted T cells, or PBMCs came the material, which was cDNA or gDNA.

Using immunoSEQ multiplex PCR, the repertoire was profiled, and TCRdb retains in-frame clones only, with some absent. The sample lists approximately 110,000 clones; 69% were seen once. From germline, CDR1 is LNHDA and CDR2 SQIVND (reference sequence). The V gene lost 5 bases and the J gene lost 0 bases, with 5 bases spanning the gap. The CDR3 spans 13 residues. The sequencing sample was made of peripheral blood. V is TRBV19 and J is TRBJ1-3; D is undetermined. The sequence came from a man older than 75 with acute or convalescent COVID-19. The CDR3 reads CASSDTSGNTIYF. CDR3 in DNA: TGTGCCAGTAGTGACACCTCTGGAAACACCATATATTTT.